This T cell receptor (beta chain) comes out of a study of cytomegalovirus exposure and HLA in healthy donors. The study, taken as a whole, reports: Researchers reported in a later analysis that a missense DCLRE1C variant was tied to TCR beta V- and J-gene trimming.

Primers included in the PCR were 60 Vbeta and 13 Jbeta primers. This table comes from immunoSEQ multiplex PCR, and its TCRdb copy is limited to in-frame clones, with some not included. This table holds some 200,000 clones, more than 75% found once. Comment on this clone: Its antigen is as yet unknown.

Sequenced sample: PBMCs. This TCR derives from a woman in her 40s in good health and CMV-seronegative.

The CDR3: CASSSEGLGETQYF. Written as DNA, the CDR3 is TGCGCCAGCAGCTCGGAGGGTTTAGGGGAGACCCAGTACTTC. This chain links TRBV5-1 with TRBJ2-5; D may be TRBD2 (6 bases). Trimming left V 3 bases short and J 5 bases short, with 14 bases between. The CDR3 consists of 14 residues. The germline V gene has CDR1 SGHRS and CDR2 YFSETQ.